This T cell receptor beta chain was recorded in a study of T cells after yellow fever vaccination. Per germline, CDR1 LGHNA and CDR2 YSLEER. This CDR3 spans 16 amino acids. Germline trimming cut 0 bases from V and 3 bases from J; bases unmatched to any gene: 2. This clonotype was seen at least ten times. TCRdb reanalysed the 5' RACE reads using MiXCR and keeps one entry per CDR3 protein. The sample shows a few hundred thousand distinct CDR3 sequences, approximately 5.2% of them seen only once. This sequence joins TRBV4-3 and TRBJ2-3; 11 bases fit TRBD1. The specimen was CD4+ T cells sorted from PBMCs, collected on the day of the yellow fever booster vaccination. The clonotype was recovered from a man in his late teens or twenties who received the YFV17D yellow fever vaccine. In nucleotides, the CDR3 is TGCGCCAGCAGCCAAGAGGGGACAGGGGGTACAGATACGCAGTATTTT. This sequence encodes CASSQEGTGGTDTQYF.